Presented here are 6 T cell receptor beta chains from one specimen sequenced in a study of blood T cells in healthy people across ages. PCR was performed a second time for roughly 7 to 11 cycles using a sample-barcoded 5' primer and a J-beta primer mix. In TCRdb, the 5' RACE reads were re-called with MiXCR into one record per CDR3 protein. The sample holds roughly 500,000 distinct CDR3 sequences, 27% seen once. The sequencing sample was made of blood. Source of these receptors: a woman aged 70 to 79 in good health.

The chain recombines TRBV4-3 with TRBJ2-3; 8 bases are shared with TRBD2. CDR3 length: 18 amino acids. The ends lost 0 bases at V and 0 bases at J; junction bases unmatched: 8. CDR1 is LGHNA and CDR2 is YSLEER in the germline V gene. CDR3 nucleotide sequence: TGCGCCAGCAGCCAAGATCCCCCAAGCGGGGGAAGCACAGATACGCAGTATTTT. Protein sequence: CASSQDPPSGGSTDTQYF.

The genes are TRBV18 and TRBJ1-1, with 10 bases lining up with TRBD1. This CDR3 has 18 amino acids. Germline CDR1 reads KGHSH; CDR2 reads LQKENI. V trimming: 4 bases; J trimming: 1 base; junction bases outside the gene matches: 12. CDR3 DNA sequence: TGTGCCAGCTCACAGGAGACAGGGGGCTTTCTTGGGAACACTGAAGCTTTCTTT. Protein product: CASSQETGGFLGNTEAFF. The full variable domain, in which reference TRBV18 and TRBJ1-1 provide the parts outside the CDR3, is NAGVMQNPRHLVRRRGQEARLRCSPMKGHSHVYWYRQLPEEGLKFMVYLQKENIIDESGMPKERFSAEFPKEGPSILRIQQVVRGDSAAYFCASSQETGGFLGNTEAFFGQGTRLTVV.

This clonotype was observed once. The V and J genes are TRBV11-1 and TRBJ2-3; 8 bases map to TRBD2. V dropped 3 bases and J dropped 4; count of bases not matched to a gene: 6. The CDR3 has 15 amino acids. Per the germline V gene, CDR1 is SGHAT and CDR2 is FQDESV (reference sequence). CDR3 loop: CASSFGGGPADTQYF. CDR3 DNA: TGTGCCAGCAGCTTCGGGGGGGGGCCGGCAGATACGCAGTATTTT.

The rearrangement uses TRBV28 and TRBJ1-2; TRBD1 matches at 7 bases. The V and J ends lost 8 bases and 3 bases, in that order; junction bases with no gene match: 9. CDR1 and CDR2 from the germline V gene are MDHEN and SYDVKM. The CDR3 loop spans 14 amino acids. The CDR3 region is CASQRGQGDYGYTF. CDR3 bases: TGTGCCAGCCAAAGGGGGCAGGGCGACTATGGCTACACCTTC.

The genes are TRBV9 and TRBJ1-1; no firm D call. The CDR3 loop spans 16 amino acids. The V gene lost 4 bases and the J gene lost 1 base, with 17 bases spanning the gap. The V gene's germline CDR1 is SGDLS and CDR2 YYNGEE. The CDR3 reads CASSPRGLGSNTEAFF. The CDR3, as DNA: TGTGCCAGCAGCCCCCGAGGTCTTGGGTCGAACACTGAAGCTTTCTTT.

This chain connects TRBV5-1 to TRBJ2-5, with TRBD2 matching 8 bases. V lost 2 bases, J lost 1 base, and 4 bases stayed unmatched. In germline, CDR1 is SGHRS, CDR2 YFSETQ. This CDR3 has 15 amino acids. The CDR3 here is CASSLELAAQETQYF. The CDR3 DNA follows: TGCGCCAGCAGCTTAGAACTAGCGGCCCAAGAGACCCAGTACTTC.